This is a list of T cell receptor beta chains from one sample in a study of shared clonotypes between healthy human individuals. TCRdb's copy holds only in-frame clones and misses some; the assay was immunoSEQ multiplex PCR. The sample carries over a million clones, 95% to 99% recorded once. The specimen was naive CD4+ T cells sorted from blood. The source of these receptors is a man aged 25-45 years in good health. The conserved cysteine and the conserved F or W are not part of the CDR3 here.

j_call: TRBJ2-5; v_call: TRBV5-1; cdr3_aa: ASSLAGTQETQY
j_call: TRBJ2-7; v_call: TRBV6-5; cdr3_aa: ASSLGGQTYEQY
j_call: TRBJ2-4; v_call: TRBV28; cdr3_aa: ASALSRDREY
j_call: TRBJ1-4; v_call: TRBV25-1; cdr3_aa: ASGSGNEEKLF
j_call: TRBJ1-4; v_call: TRBV18; cdr3_aa: ASSPRQAWGEKLF
j_call: TRBJ2-6; v_call: TRBV7-9; cdr3_aa: ASSLFALDSGANVLT
j_call: TRBJ1-1; v_call: TRBV6-5; cdr3_aa: ASSYSEGNTEAF
j_call: TRBJ2-7; v_call: TRBV5-1; cdr3_aa: ASSLGTSGTYEQY
j_call: TRBJ2-1; v_call: TRBV18; cdr3_aa: ASSLSSGRPTYNEQF
j_call: TRBJ2-3; v_call: TRBV6-4; cdr3_aa: ASSLSGSGIQY
j_call: TRBJ2-2; v_call: TRBV9; cdr3_aa: ASSPRQGWGGELF
j_call: TRBJ1-1; v_call: TRBV5-5; cdr3_aa: ASSFATEGAF
j_call: TRBJ2-2; v_call: TRBV18; cdr3_aa: ASSTLPGLASNTGELF
j_call: TRBJ1-2; v_call: TRBV4-3; cdr3_aa: ASSRTGVGGYT
j_call: TRBJ2-1; v_call: TRBV25-1; cdr3_aa: ASSEVLAKVNEQF
j_call: TRBJ2-7; v_call: TRBV10-1; cdr3_aa: ASSESSDEQY
j_call: TRBJ2-1; v_call: TRBV4-3; cdr3_aa: ASSQEQLAGGWGEQF
j_call: TRBJ1-1; v_call: TRBV7-2; cdr3_aa: ASSSSETSMNTEAF
j_call: TRBJ2-3; v_call: TRBV6-4; cdr3_aa: ASSTREGADTQY
j_call: TRBJ1-1; v_call: TRBV10-3; cdr3_aa: AISEGGINTEAF
j_call: TRBJ1-5; v_call: TRBV28; cdr3_aa: ASSPHHRDDQPQH
j_call: TRBJ2-7; v_call: TRBV5-4; cdr3_aa: ASSLALGQGGSYEQY
j_call: TRBJ2-2; v_call: TRBV9; cdr3_aa: ASSVLAGTGELF
j_call: TRBJ2-2; v_call: TRBV9; cdr3_aa: ASSPSMGGLSGELF
j_call: TRBJ2-5; v_call: TRBV6-6; cdr3_aa: ASWDRGETQY
j_call: TRBJ2-1; v_call: TRBV9; cdr3_aa: ASSETSSSYNEQF
j_call: TRBJ2-1; v_call: TRBV11-2; cdr3_aa: ASSLGILSNEQF
j_call: TRBJ2-1; v_call: TRBV10-3; cdr3_aa: AITGTSGSSEQF
j_call: TRBJ2-5; v_call: TRBV4-3; cdr3_aa: ASSQEGLAGYETQY
j_call: TRBJ2-1; v_call: TRBV19; cdr3_aa: ASSIATSGYNEQF
j_call: TRBJ1-1; v_call: TRBV18; cdr3_aa: ASSLDPTTEAF
j_call: TRBJ2-7; v_call: TRBV7-6; cdr3_aa: ASSPGGGPGEQY
j_call: TRBJ2-3; v_call: TRBV5-1; cdr3_aa: ASSGGTLDTQY
j_call: TRBJ2-1; v_call: TRBV5-1; cdr3_aa: ASSRGPPESSYNEQF
j_call: TRBJ1-2; v_call: TRBV15; cdr3_aa: ATTPPPGQGNYGYT
j_call: TRBJ2-5; v_call: TRBV7-2; cdr3_aa: ASSFGLAGGVTQY
j_call: TRBJ2-5; v_call: TRBV2; cdr3_aa: ASTWTLEGTQY
j_call: TRBJ2-3; v_call: TRBV29-1; cdr3_aa: SVARDIGMDTQY
j_call: TRBJ2-3; v_call: TRBV5-1; cdr3_aa: ARDRGGERADTQY
j_call: TRBJ2-7; v_call: TRBV27; cdr3_aa: ASKFDEQY
j_call: TRBJ2-6; v_call: TRBV19; cdr3_aa: ASSISPAGANVLT
j_call: TRBJ2-6; v_call: TRBV5-4; cdr3_aa: ASSLTGKFSGANVLT
j_call: TRBJ1-1; v_call: TRBV11-2; cdr3_aa: ASSLNRGQTRAF
j_call: TRBJ1-3; v_call: TRBV27; cdr3_aa: ASRQGIGNTIY
j_call: TRBJ1-5; v_call: TRBV27; cdr3_aa: ASGYRGPDQPQH
j_call: TRBJ2-5; v_call: TRBV27; cdr3_aa: ASSPRGGRSGETQY
j_call: TRBJ2-1; v_call: TRBV6-4; cdr3_aa: ASSGRLAGRNEQF
j_call: TRBJ2-7; v_call: TRBV5-6; cdr3_aa: ASSILQGLYEQY
j_call: TRBJ1-2; v_call: TRBV7-2; cdr3_aa: ASSLSFNRGDGYT
j_call: TRBJ2-3; v_call: TRBV6-4; cdr3_aa: ASSEKAGDLDTQY
j_call: TRBJ1-1; v_call: TRBV7-9; cdr3_aa: ASSLDRNTEAF
j_call: TRBJ2-2; v_call: TRBV6-1; cdr3_aa: ASTGTWAGELF
j_call: TRBJ1-3; v_call: TRBV5-1; cdr3_aa: ASSQMGPDDRNTIY